This T cell receptor (beta chain) came from a study of cytotoxic CD8 clonotypes in ibrutinib-treated CLL. Looking at the study overall: The patient breakdown showed 10 to 12 relapsed/refractory and some 14 treatment-naive cases, with fewer than 18 IGHV unmutated. Investigators reported roughly 25 partial and 2 complete responses; after median approximately 63 months, approximately 15 patients remained remitted and around twelve progressed. Study-wide results and caveats: Clonality was higher at baseline than in age-matched healthy donors and tracked circulating CD8+ T-cell counts.

CDR3 length: 15 amino acids. Germline V lookup: CDR1 SGHTA, CDR2 FQGNSA. Germline trimming cut 7 bases from V and 3 bases from J; bases unmatched to any gene: 4. The data were produced by immunoSEQ multiplex PCR, yet TCRdb's version contains in-frame clones alone and is incomplete. The sample lists about 300,000 clones; roughly 70% were seen once. This clone was counted a single time. Its target is unknown. This sequence joins TRBV7-2 and TRBJ2-3; 13 nucleotides line up with TRBD2. The sample consisted of PBMCs, taken after 36 months of ibrutinib treatment. The sequence was collected from a human donor with chronic lymphocytic leukemia. The CDR3 region is CASKGTSGETDTQYF. The DNA of the CDR3 is TGTGCCAGCAAGGGGACTAGCGGGGAAACAGATACGCAGTATTTT.